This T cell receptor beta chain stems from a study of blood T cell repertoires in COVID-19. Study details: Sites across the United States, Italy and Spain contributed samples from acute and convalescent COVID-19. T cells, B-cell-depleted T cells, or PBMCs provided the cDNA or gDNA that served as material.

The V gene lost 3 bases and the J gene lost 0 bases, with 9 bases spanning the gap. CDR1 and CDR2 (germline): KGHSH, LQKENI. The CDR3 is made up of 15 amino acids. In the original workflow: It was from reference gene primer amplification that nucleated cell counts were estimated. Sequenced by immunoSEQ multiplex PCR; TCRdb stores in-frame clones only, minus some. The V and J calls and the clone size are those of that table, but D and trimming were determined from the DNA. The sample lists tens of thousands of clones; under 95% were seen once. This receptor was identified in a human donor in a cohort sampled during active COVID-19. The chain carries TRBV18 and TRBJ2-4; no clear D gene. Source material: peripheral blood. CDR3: CASSPLELAKNIQYF. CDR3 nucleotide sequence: TGTGCCAGCTCACCGTTAGAGTTAGCCAAAAACATTCAGTACTTC.